These 10 T cell receptor beta chains were all obtained from the same sample, sequenced in a study of cytomegalovirus exposure and HLA in healthy donors. This table comes from immunoSEQ multiplex PCR, and its TCRdb copy is limited to in-frame clones, with some not included. The sample includes around 160,000 clones, about four fifths of them seen just once. Sequences were obtained from PBMCs. All receptors come from a man aged 25-40 years in good health and CMV-seropositive.

This clone was counted a few times. The chain is built from TRBV27 and TRBJ1-5; D gene uncertain. The germline V gene has CDR1 MNHEY and CDR2 SMNVEV (reference sequence). Trimming shortened V by 5 bases and J by 5 bases, and 10 bases separated the two germline ends. The CDR3 extends over 13 amino acids. The CDR3 sequence is CASSPSPYQPQHF. The CDR3 DNA follows: TGTGCCAGCAGTCCCAGTCCCTATCAGCCCCAGCATTTT.

The V gene is TRBV14, the J gene TRBJ1-2; TRBD1 matches 8 bases. Trimming at V came to 1 base and at J to 5 bases, leaving 9 bases not matched to a gene. Germline V gives CDR1 SGHDN, CDR2 FVKESK. The CDR3 has 16 residues. The CDR3, as DNA: TGTGCCAGCAGCCAAGGCGGACAGGGACTTACTTATGGCTACACCTTC. The encoded protein is CASSQGGQGLTYGYTF.

The chain couples TRBV28 to TRBJ2-7; tentative D call: TRBD1 (6 bases). The germline gives CDR1 MDHEN, CDR2 SYDVKM. The CDR3 spans 12 residues. DNA of the CDR3: TGTGGGACCGGGGCAGGGGTTAGCGAGCAGTACTTC. As protein: CGTGAGVSEQYF.

The chain carries TRBV29-1 and TRBJ1-4, with D perhaps matching TRBD1 (5 bases). The germline CDR1 and CDR2 sequences are SQVTM and ANQGSEA. This CDR3 spans 12 amino acids. V was clipped by 4 bases and J by 8 bases, with 11 bases between them. The CDR3 reads CSVGREGEKLFF. The CDR3 coding sequence is TGCAGCGTTGGTCGGGAGGGGGAAAAACTGTTTTTT.

This clone was observed a single time. This chain uses TRBV7-3 with TRBJ2-5; 9 bases agree with TRBD2. Germline loops: CDR1 SGHTA, CDR2 FQGTGA. Trimming cost V 5 bases and J 5 bases; bases outside gene matches: 15. The CDR3 spans 17 residues. The CDR3 reads CASSQNSGGPRRETQYF. CDR3 nucleotides: TGTGCCAGCAGCCAAAATAGCGGGGGCCCCCGTCGGGAGACCCAGTACTTC.

This chain connects TRBV2 to TRBJ2-7, with D possibly matching TRBD2 (8 bases). Germline lookup yields CDR1 SNHLY and CDR2 FYNNEI. With 2 bases removed from V and 6 bases from J, the gap between germline ends came to 14 bases. The CDR3 loop spans 14 amino acids. The CDR3 nucleotides are TGTGCCAGCAGTGAACCGGGAGGGGGCGGCGAGCAGTACTTC. Translated, it gives CASSEPGGGGEQYF.

The chain employs TRBV10-1 and TRBJ1-2; possible D gene TRBD1, 6 bases. V lost 3 bases and J 4 bases, leaving 15 bases between the germline ends. The CDR3 covers 15 residues. Looked up from germline, CDR1 is WNHNN and CDR2 is SYGVQD (reference sequence). The CDR3 nucleotides read TGCGCCAGCAGTGAACGATCTGGGGACACCTATGGCTACACCTTC. It translates to CASSERSGDTYGYTF.

This chain joins TRBV7-3 and TRBJ2-2; 7 nucleotides align to TRBD1. In germline, CDR1 is SGHTA, CDR2 FQGTGA. The CDR3 covers 16 residues. Trimming removed 5 bases from V and 0 bases from J; junction bases left unmatched: 6. The CDR3 DNA reads as TGTGCCAGCAGCCCGACGACAGGGCCGAACACCGGGGAGCTGTTTTTT. Translated, it gives CASSPTTGPNTGELFF.

This chain connects TRBV20-1 to TRBJ2-7; D is possibly TRBD2 (6 bases). This CDR3 contains 11 residues. Germline lookup yields CDR1 DFQATT and CDR2 SNEGSKA (reference sequence). V was shortened by 7 bases and J by 3 bases, with 10 bases between the two germline ends. CDR3 in amino acids: CSVSTSYEQYF. DNA for the CDR3: TGCAGTGTATCGACTAGCTACGAGCAGTACTTC.

The J gene is TRBJ2-1, the V gene TRBV5-8; TRBD2 matches at 9 bases. Germline CDR1 and CDR2: SGHTS and YDEGEE. V was pared by 5 bases and J by 9 bases, with 6 bases of the junction left unmatched. This CDR3 region has 13 residues. The CDR3 is CASRSGRLSEQFF. The CDR3 DNA reads TGTGCCAGCAGAAGCGGGAGGTTGAGTGAGCAGTTCTTC.